This passage covers 4 T cell receptor beta chains from one sample sequenced in a study of post-analysis software for immune sequencing data. Libraries were made from TCR beta cDNA, and they carried unique molecular identifiers. TCRdb reprocessed the PCR reads via MiXCR and lists one record per CDR3 protein. The profile shows around 150,000 distinct CDR3 sequences, around 36% of them singletons. The material was blood, obtained after autologous hematopoietic stem cell transplantation. The receptors derive from a girl between 5 and 17 years old with multiple sclerosis.

This chain joins TRBV29-1 and TRBJ2-4, with D tentatively TRBD2 (5 bases). The J call is doubtful: the DNA matches TRBJ2-7 better. Germline V CDR1 and CDR2: SQVTM, ANQGSEA. The CDR3 spans 13 residues. The CDR3 loop reads CSVEGGAVGEQYF. CDR3 coding DNA: TGCAGCGTTGAAGGAGGAGCGGTTGGCGAGCAGTACTTC.

The V and J genes are TRBV5-1 and TRBJ2-5; D is undetermined. Trimming removed 3 bases from V and 0 bases from J, with 15 bases in between. The germline CDR1 and CDR2 sequences are SGHRS and YFSETQ. The CDR3 is made up of 16 amino acids. CDR3 region: CASSSSLMGNQETQYF. In DNA form, the CDR3 reads TGCGCCAGCAGCTCGAGCTTAATGGGGAACCAAGAGACCCAGTACTTC.

The chain links TRBV12-3 or TRBV12-4 to TRBJ2-3; D possibly corresponds to TRBD2 (6 bases). This CDR3 is 12 amino acids long. Trimming took 5 bases from V and 10 from J, leaving 13 bases between them. CDR3 nucleotide sequence: TGTGCCAGCAGTCCGGAGGGTGGGGCGCAGTATTTT. It yields the protein CASSPEGGAQYF.

The chain has TRBV28 and TRBJ2-7; TRBD1 might be the D (5 bases). Germline loops: CDR1 MDHEN, CDR2 SYDVKM. The CDR3 totals 15 residues. Between the trimmed V and J ends, which lost 5 bases and 2 bases, there was a span of 16 bases. CDR3: CASSPLTAGPYEQYF. The CDR3 DNA reads TGTGCCAGCAGTCCGTTGACAGCTGGGCCCTACGAGCAGTACTTC.